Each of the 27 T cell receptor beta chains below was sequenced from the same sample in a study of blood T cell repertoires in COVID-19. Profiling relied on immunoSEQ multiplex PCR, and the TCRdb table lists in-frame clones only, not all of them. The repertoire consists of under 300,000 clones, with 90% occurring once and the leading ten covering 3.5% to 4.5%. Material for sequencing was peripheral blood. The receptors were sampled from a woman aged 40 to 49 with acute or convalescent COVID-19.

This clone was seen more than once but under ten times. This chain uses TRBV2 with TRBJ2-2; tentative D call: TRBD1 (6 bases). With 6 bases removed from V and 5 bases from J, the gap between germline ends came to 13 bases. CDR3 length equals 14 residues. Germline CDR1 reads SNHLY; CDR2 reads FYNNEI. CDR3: CASRTTQGTGELFF. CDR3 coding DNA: TGTGCCAGCAGAACAACTCAGGGGACCGGGGAGCTGTTTTTT.

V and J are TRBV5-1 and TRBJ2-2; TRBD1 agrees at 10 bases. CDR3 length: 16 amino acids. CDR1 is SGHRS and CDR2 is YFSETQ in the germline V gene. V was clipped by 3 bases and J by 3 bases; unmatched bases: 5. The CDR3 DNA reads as TGCGCCAGCAGCTACCCCGGGACAGGGGACACCGGGGAGCTGTTTTTT. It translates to CASSYPGTGDTGELFF.

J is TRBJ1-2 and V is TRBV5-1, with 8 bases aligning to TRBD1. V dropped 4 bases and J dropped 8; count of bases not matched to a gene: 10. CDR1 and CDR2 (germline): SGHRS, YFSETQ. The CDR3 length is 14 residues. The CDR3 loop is CASSGTGEIDGYTF. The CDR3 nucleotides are TGCGCCAGCAGCGGGACAGGTGAAATTGACGGCTACACCTTC.

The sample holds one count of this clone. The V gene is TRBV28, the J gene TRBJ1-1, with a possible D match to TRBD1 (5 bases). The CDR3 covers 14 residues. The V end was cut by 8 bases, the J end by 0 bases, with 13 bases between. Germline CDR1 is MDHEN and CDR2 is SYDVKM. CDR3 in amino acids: CASFPTGLNTEAFF. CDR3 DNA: TGTGCCAGCTTCCCTACAGGTTTGAACACTGAAGCTTTCTTT.

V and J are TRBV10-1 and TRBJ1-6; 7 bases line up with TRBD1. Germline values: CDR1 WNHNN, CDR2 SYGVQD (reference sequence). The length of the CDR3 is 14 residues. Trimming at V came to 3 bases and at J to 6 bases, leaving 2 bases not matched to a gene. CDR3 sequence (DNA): TGCGCCAGCAGTGATTACAGGGGTAATTCACCCCTCCACTTT. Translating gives CASSDYRGNSPLHF.

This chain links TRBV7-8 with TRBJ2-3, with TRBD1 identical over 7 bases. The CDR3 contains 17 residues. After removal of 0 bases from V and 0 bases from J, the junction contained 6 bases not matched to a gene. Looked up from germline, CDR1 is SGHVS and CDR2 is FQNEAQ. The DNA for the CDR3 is TGTGCCAGCAGCTTAGCCAGGGGGTCATACAGCACAGATACGCAGTATTTT. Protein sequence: CASSLARGSYSTDTQYF.

CDR3 DNA: TGTGCCAGCAGTCCTCGGTGGGCTAGCGGGGGGGCCGTAACTGAGACCCAGTACTTC. The encoded protein is CASSPRWASGGAVTETQYF. This chain links TRBV11-2 with TRBJ2-5, with 12 bases matching TRBD2. The V segment lost 6 bases and the J segment 5 bases; nucleotides outside the gene matches: 19. Germline lookup yields CDR1 SGHAT and CDR2 FQNNGV. This CDR3 is built from 19 residues.

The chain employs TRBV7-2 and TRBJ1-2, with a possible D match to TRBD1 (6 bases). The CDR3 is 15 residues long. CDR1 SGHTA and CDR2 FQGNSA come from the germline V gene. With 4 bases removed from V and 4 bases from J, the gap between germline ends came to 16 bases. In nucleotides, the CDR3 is TGTGCCAGCAGCTCTACAGGGTATACTGCCTATGGCTACACCTTC. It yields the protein CASSSTGYTAYGYTF.

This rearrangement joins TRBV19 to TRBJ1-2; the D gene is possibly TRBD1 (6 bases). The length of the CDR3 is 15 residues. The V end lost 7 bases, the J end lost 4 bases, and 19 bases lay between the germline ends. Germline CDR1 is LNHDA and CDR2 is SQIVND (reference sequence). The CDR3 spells CASITTGTALYGYTF. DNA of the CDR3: TGTGCCAGTATTACCACAGGGACGGCACTCTATGGCTACACCTTC.

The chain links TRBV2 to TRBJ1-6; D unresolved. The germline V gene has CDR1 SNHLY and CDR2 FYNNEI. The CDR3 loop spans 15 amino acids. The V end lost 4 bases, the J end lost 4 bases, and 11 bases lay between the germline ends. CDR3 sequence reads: CASSAPAGYNSPLHF. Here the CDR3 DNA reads TGTGCCAGCAGTGCACCCGCGGGGTATAATTCACCCCTCCACTTT.

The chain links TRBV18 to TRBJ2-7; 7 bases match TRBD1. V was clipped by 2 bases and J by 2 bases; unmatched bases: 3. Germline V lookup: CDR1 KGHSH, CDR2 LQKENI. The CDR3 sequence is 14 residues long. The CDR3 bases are TGTGCCAGCTCACCAACAGGGGCGGCCTACGAGCAGTACGTC. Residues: CASSPTGAAYEQYV.

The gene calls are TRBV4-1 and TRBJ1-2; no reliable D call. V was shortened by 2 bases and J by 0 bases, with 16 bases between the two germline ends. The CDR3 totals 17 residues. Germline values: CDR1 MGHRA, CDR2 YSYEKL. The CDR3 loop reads CASSQSSSNPANYGYTF. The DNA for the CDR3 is TGCGCCAGCAGCCAATCCTCCTCAAATCCAGCTAACTATGGCTACACCTTC.

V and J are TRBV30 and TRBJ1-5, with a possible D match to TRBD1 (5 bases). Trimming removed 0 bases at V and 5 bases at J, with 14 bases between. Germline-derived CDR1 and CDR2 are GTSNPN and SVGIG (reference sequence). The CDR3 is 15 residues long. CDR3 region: CAWSVGGGWDQPQHF. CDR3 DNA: TGTGCCTGGAGTGTTGGGGGAGGTTGGGATCAGCCCCAGCATTTT.

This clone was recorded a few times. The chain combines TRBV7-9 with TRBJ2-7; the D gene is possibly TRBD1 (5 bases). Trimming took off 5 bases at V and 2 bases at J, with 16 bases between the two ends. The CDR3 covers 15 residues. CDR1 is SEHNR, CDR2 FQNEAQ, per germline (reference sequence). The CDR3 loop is CASSPDSGSPYEQYV. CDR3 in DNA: TGTGCCAGCAGCCCCGACAGTGGCTCCCCCTACGAGCAGTACGTC.

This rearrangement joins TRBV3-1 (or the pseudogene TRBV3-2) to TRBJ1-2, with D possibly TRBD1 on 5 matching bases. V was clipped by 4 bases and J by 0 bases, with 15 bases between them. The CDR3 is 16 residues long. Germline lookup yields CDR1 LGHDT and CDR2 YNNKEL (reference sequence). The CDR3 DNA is TGTGCCAGCAGCCTCACATCTGCGGGGGCTAACTATGGCTACACCTTC. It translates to CASSLTSAGANYGYTF.

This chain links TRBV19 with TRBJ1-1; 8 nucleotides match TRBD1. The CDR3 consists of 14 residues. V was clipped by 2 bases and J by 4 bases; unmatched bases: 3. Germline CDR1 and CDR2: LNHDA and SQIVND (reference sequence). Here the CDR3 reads CASSIQGASTEAFF. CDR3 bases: TGTGCCAGTAGTATACAGGGGGCGAGCACTGAAGCTTTCTTT.

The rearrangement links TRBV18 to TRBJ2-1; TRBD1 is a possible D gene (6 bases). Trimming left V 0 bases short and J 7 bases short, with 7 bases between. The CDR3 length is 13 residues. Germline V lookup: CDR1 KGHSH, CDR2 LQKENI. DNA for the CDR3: TGTGCCAGCTCACCACCCCAGGGGAATGAGCAGTTCTTC. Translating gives CASSPPQGNEQFF.

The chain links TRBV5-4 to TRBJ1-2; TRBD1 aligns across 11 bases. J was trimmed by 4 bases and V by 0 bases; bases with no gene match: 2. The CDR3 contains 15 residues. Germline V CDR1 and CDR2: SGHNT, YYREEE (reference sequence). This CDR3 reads CASSLAGTGGYGYTF. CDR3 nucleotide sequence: TGTGCCAGCAGCTTGGCCGGGACAGGGGGCTATGGCTACACCTTC.

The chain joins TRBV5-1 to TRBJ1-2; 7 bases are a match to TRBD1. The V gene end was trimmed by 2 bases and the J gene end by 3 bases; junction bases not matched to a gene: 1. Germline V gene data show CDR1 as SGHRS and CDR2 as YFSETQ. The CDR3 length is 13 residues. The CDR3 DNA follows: TGCGCCAGCAGCTTAACAGGGGACTATGGCTACACCTTC. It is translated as CASSLTGDYGYTF.

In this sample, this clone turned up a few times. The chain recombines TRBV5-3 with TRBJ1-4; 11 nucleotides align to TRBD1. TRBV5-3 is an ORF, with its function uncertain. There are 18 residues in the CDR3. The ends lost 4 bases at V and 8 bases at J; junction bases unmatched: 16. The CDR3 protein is CARSPGTGGGTECEKLFF. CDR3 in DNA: TGTGCCAGAAGCCCGGGGACAGGGGGTGGGACAGAATGCGAAAAACTGTTTTTT.

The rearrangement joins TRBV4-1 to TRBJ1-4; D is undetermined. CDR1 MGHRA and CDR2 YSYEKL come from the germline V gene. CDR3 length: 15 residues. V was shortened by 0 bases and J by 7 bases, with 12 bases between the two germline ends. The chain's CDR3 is CASSQEGRSLEKLFF. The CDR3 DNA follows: TGCGCCAGCAGCCAAGAAGGCAGGTCCCTTGAAAAACTGTTTTTT.

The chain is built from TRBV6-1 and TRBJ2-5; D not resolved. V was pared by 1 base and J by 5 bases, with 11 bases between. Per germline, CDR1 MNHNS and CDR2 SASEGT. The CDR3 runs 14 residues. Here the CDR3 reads CASSEGAGWETQYF. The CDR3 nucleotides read TGTGCCAGCAGTGAAGGGGCAGGCTGGGAGACCCAGTACTTC.

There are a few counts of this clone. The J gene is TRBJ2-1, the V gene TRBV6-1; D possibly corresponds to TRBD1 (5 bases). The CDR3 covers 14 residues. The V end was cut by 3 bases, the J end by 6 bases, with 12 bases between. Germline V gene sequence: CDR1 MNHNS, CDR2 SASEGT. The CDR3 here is CASSDRVEVNEQFF. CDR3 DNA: TGTGCCAGCAGTGACAGGGTCGAGGTCAATGAGCAGTTCTTC.

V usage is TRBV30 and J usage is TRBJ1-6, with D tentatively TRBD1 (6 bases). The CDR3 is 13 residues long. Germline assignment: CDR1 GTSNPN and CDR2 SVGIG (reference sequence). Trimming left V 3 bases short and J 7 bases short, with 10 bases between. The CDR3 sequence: CAWSLDRNSPLHF. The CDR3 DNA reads TGTGCCTGGAGCCTCGACAGGAATTCACCCCTCCACTTT.

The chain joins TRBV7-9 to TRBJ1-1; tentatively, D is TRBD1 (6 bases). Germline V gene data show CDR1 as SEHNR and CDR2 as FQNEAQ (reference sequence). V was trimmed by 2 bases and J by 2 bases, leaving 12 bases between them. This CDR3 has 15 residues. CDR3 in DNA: TGTGCCAGCAGCTTACTTCCAGGGGCAAACACTGAAGCTTTCTTT. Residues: CASSLLPGANTEAFF.

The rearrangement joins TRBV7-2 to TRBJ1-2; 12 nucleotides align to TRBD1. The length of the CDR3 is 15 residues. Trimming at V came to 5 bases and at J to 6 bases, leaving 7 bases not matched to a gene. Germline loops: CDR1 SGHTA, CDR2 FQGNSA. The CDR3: CASSPWDRGHDGYTF. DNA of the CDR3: TGTGCCAGCAGCCCGTGGGACAGGGGGCATGATGGCTACACCTTC.

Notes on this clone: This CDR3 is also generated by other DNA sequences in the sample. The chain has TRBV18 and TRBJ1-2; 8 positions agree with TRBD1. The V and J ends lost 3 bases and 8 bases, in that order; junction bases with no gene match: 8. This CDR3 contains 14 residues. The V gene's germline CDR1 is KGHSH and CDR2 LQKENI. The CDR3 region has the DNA TGTGCCAGCTCACCCGGACAGGGTTTGTTAGGCTACACCTTC. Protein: CASSPGQGLLGYTF. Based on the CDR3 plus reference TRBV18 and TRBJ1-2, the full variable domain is NAGVMQNPRHLVRRRGQEARLRCSPMKGHSHVYWYRQLPEEGLKFMVYLQKENIIDESGMPKERFSAEFPKEGPSILRIQQVVRGDSAAYFCASSPGQGLLGYTFGSGTRLTVV.